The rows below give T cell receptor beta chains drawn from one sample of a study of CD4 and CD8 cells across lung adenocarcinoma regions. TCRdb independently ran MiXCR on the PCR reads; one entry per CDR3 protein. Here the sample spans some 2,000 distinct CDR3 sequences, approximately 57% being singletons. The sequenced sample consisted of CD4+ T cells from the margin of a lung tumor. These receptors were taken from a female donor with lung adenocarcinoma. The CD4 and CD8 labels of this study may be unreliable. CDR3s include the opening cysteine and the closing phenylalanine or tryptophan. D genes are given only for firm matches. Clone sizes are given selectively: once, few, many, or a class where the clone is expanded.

CDR3aa: CASTNLGGEGKTQYF
CDR3nt: TGTGCCAGCACCAACCTCGGCGGGGAAGGAAAGACCCAGTACTTC
j_gene: TRBJ2-5
len: 15
abundance: -
v_gene: TRBV27
d_gene: -

CDR3aa: CASSFRGDTQYF
CDR3nt: TGTGCCAGCAGTTTTAGAGGGGATACGCAGTATTTT
j_gene: TRBJ2-3
len: 12
abundance: medium-sized
v_gene: TRBV27
d_gene: -

CDR3aa: CASSQAVRTGTQFF
CDR3nt: TGTGCCAGCAGTCAGGCCGTGCGCACCGGGACGCAGTTTTTT
j_gene: TRBJ2-3
len: 14
abundance: -
v_gene: TRBV6-1
d_gene: -

CDR3aa: CASSEQGGTGNEQFF
CDR3nt: TGCGCCAGCAGTGAGCAAGGGGGTACTGGCAATGAGCAGTTCTTC
j_gene: TRBJ2-1
len: 15
abundance: few
v_gene: TRBV10-1
d_gene: -

CDR3aa: CASGSLDQDTQYF
CDR3nt: TGTGCGAGCGGAAGCCTAGACCAAGATACCCAGTATTTC
j_gene: TRBJ2-5
len: 13
abundance: -
v_gene: TRBV6-1
d_gene: -

CDR3aa: CASRSGDRDEQYF
CDR3nt: TGTGCCAGCAGAAGCGGGGACAGGGACGAGCAGTACTTC
j_gene: TRBJ2-7
len: 13
abundance: medium-sized
v_gene: TRBV7-2
d_gene: TRBD1

CDR3aa: CSSTSIGEQFF
CDR3nt: TGCAGTTCTACTTCGATCGGTGAGCAGTTCTTC
j_gene: TRBJ2-1
len: 11
abundance: few
v_gene: TRBV20-1
d_gene: -

CDR3aa: CASSYSMMAHTDTQYF
CDR3nt: TGTGCCAGCAGTTACTCGATGATGGCACACACAGATACGCAGTATTTT
j_gene: TRBJ2-3
len: 16
abundance: once
v_gene: TRBV6-5
d_gene: -

CDR3aa: CASSIGGRSQETQYF
CDR3nt: TGTGCCAGCAGTATAGGGGGGCGTTCACAAGAGACCCAGTACTTC
j_gene: TRBJ2-5
len: 15
abundance: -
v_gene: TRBV6-1
d_gene: -

CDR3aa: CASSFSGTSYKTQYF
CDR3nt: TGTGCCAGCAGTTTTAGTGGGACTAGCTATAAGACCCAGTACTTC
j_gene: TRBJ2-5
len: 15
abundance: -
v_gene: TRBV27
d_gene: TRBD2

CDR3aa: CASTEAGEYNEQFF
CDR3nt: TGTGCCAGCACGGAAGCGGGGGAATACAATGAGCAGTTCTTC
j_gene: TRBJ2-1
len: 14
abundance: -
v_gene: TRBV25-1
d_gene: TRBD2

CDR3aa: CASSYRTSGELFF
CDR3nt: TGTGCCAGCAGTTACCGAACCAGCGGGGAGCTGTTTTTT
j_gene: TRBJ2-2
len: 13
abundance: -
v_gene: TRBV6-5
d_gene: -

CDR3aa: CASSYGLAGARETQYF
CDR3nt: TGTGCCAGCAGCTACGGGTTAGCGGGGGCCCGGGAGACCCAGTACTTC
j_gene: TRBJ2-5
len: 16
abundance: -
v_gene: TRBV9
d_gene: TRBD2

CDR3aa: CASNGQGAYGYTF
CDR3nt: TGTGCCAGCAATGGGCAGGGGGCCTATGGCTACACCTTC
j_gene: TRBJ1-2
len: 13
abundance: once
v_gene: TRBV6-1
d_gene: TRBD1

CDR3aa: CASSLGLEGTYEQYF
CDR3nt: TGTGCCAGCAGTTTGGGACTAGAGGGTACCTACGAGCAGTACTTC
j_gene: TRBJ2-7
len: 15
abundance: medium-sized
v_gene: TRBV6-5
d_gene: TRBD2

CDR3aa: CASSYRNYRLPPKLNEQFF
CDR3nt: TGTGCCAGCAGTTACCGAAATTACAGGTTACCACCGAAACTCAATGAGCAGTTCTTC
j_gene: TRBJ2-1
len: 19
abundance: -
v_gene: TRBV6-2/TRBV6-3
d_gene: -

CDR3aa: CASSRRFVDTQYF
CDR3nt: TGTGCCAGCAGCAGAAGGTTTGTAGATACGCAGTATTTT
j_gene: TRBJ2-3
len: 13
abundance: few
v_gene: TRBV27
d_gene: -

CDR3aa: CATSRDVRDNYGYTF
CDR3nt: TGTGCCACCAGCAGAGATGTAAGGGATAACTATGGCTACACCTTC
j_gene: TRBJ1-2
len: 15
abundance: -
v_gene: TRBV15
d_gene: -

CDR3aa: CASSLGLATYNEQFF
CDR3nt: TGTGCCAGCAGCTTGGGACTAGCGACGTACAATGAGCAGTTCTTC
j_gene: TRBJ2-1
len: 15
abundance: -
v_gene: TRBV7-3
d_gene: TRBD2

CDR3aa: CASRPDLAKNIQYF
CDR3nt: TGTGCCAGCAGACCAGACCTAGCCAAAAACATTCAGTACTTC
j_gene: TRBJ2-4
len: 14
abundance: -
v_gene: TRBV6-1
d_gene: -

CDR3aa: CASSYGTGGLYLDTQYF
CDR3nt: TGTGCCAGCAGTTACGGGACAGGGGGCCTTTACTTGGATACCCAGTACTTC
j_gene: TRBJ2-5
len: 17
abundance: once
v_gene: TRBV6-5
d_gene: TRBD1

CDR3aa: CASSRIQAEEQFF
CDR3nt: TGTGCCAGCAGCCGAATCCAGGCTGAGGAGCAGTTTTTC
j_gene: TRBJ2-1
len: 13
abundance: once
v_gene: TRBV27
d_gene: -

CDR3aa: CASSLAENTQYF
CDR3nt: TGTGCCAGCAGCTTAGCGGAGAATACGCAGTATTTT
j_gene: TRBJ2-3
len: 12
abundance: -
v_gene: TRBV7-6
d_gene: -

CDR3aa: CASSVAGGPGETQYF
CDR3nt: TGTGCCAGCAGTGTAGCGGGGGGGCCCGGGGAGACCCAGTACTTC
j_gene: TRBJ2-5
len: 15
abundance: -
v_gene: TRBV6-1
d_gene: TRBD2

CDR3aa: CASTLDRNSYEQYF
CDR3nt: TGTGCCAGCACCCTAGACAGAAACTCCTACGAGCAGTACTTC
j_gene: TRBJ2-7
len: 14
abundance: -
v_gene: TRBV6-1
d_gene: -

CDR3aa: CASRPTGGTSGEQYF
CDR3nt: TGTGCCAGCAGACCGACAGGGGGTACTTCCGGGGAGCAGTATTTT
j_gene: TRBJ2-3
len: 15
abundance: -
v_gene: TRBV6-1
d_gene: TRBD1

CDR3aa: CASSLGIQLGTDTQYF
CDR3nt: TGTGCCAGCAGCTTAGGGATCCAGCTCGGGACAGATACGCAGTATTTT
j_gene: TRBJ2-3
len: 16
abundance: medium-sized
v_gene: TRBV7-2
d_gene: -

CDR3aa: CASSGRPDGTGELFF
CDR3nt: TGTGCCAGCAGCGGACGGCCGGATGGGACCGGGGAGCTGTTTTTT
j_gene: TRBJ2-2
len: 15
abundance: -
v_gene: TRBV6-1
d_gene: -

CDR3aa: CASSEGVSTDTQYF
CDR3nt: TGTGCCAGCAGCGAGGGGGTTAGCACAGATACGCAGTATTTT
j_gene: TRBJ2-3
len: 14
abundance: -
v_gene: TRBV7-6
d_gene: -

CDR3aa: CASSFTYEQYF
CDR3nt: TGTGCCAGCAGTTTCACCTACGAGCAGTACTTC
j_gene: TRBJ2-7
len: 11
abundance: medium-sized
v_gene: TRBV6-5
d_gene: -

CDR3aa: CASSLGGNEQFF
CDR3nt: TGTGCCAGCAGTTTAGGAGGAAATGAGCAGTTCTTC
j_gene: TRBJ2-1
len: 12
abundance: -
v_gene: TRBV12-3/TRBV12-4
d_gene: -

CDR3aa: CASSYSPSLSSYEQYF
CDR3nt: TGTGCCAGCAGTTACTCACCGTCCTTGAGCTCCTACGAGCAGTACTTC
j_gene: TRBJ2-7
len: 16
abundance: large
v_gene: TRBV6-5
d_gene: -

CDR3aa: CSARVSALAGYNEQFF
CDR3nt: TGCAGTGCTAGAGTCTCAGCTCTCGCGGGATACAATGAGCAGTTCTTC
j_gene: TRBJ2-1
len: 16
abundance: medium-sized
v_gene: TRBV20-1
d_gene: -

CDR3aa: CASSSGTGQETQYF
CDR3nt: TGTGCCAGCAGCTCCGGGACAGGTCAAGAGACCCAGTACTTC
j_gene: TRBJ2-5
len: 14
abundance: few
v_gene: TRBV7-2
d_gene: TRBD1

CDR3aa: CASSVTTDTQYF
CDR3nt: TGCGCCAGCAGTGTGACCACAGATACGCAGTATTTT
j_gene: TRBJ2-3
len: 12
abundance: -
v_gene: TRBV10-1
d_gene: -

CDR3aa: CASSYVGSNEYEQYF
CDR3nt: TGTGCCAGCAGTTATGTTGGGAGCAATGAGTACGAGCAGTACTTC
j_gene: TRBJ2-7
len: 15
abundance: few
v_gene: TRBV6-5
d_gene: -

CDR3aa: CASRSYSEETQYF
CDR3nt: TGTGCCAGCAGGAGTTACTCGGAGGAGACCCAGTACTTC
j_gene: TRBJ2-5
len: 13
abundance: -
v_gene: TRBV7-2
d_gene: -

CDR3aa: CASYRNGYYEQYF
CDR3nt: TGTGCCAGCTACAGGAACGGATACTACGAGCAGTACTTC
j_gene: TRBJ2-7
len: 13
abundance: large
v_gene: TRBV6-1
d_gene: -

CDR3aa: CASSATSGGGGEQFF
CDR3nt: TGTGCCAGCAGCGCTACTAGCGGGGGGGGAGGTGAGCAGTTCTTC
j_gene: TRBJ2-1
len: 15
abundance: -
v_gene: TRBV11-2
d_gene: TRBD2

CDR3aa: CASSLSYLGNNEQFF
CDR3nt: TGTGCCAGCAGCTTAAGTTATCTGGGGAACAATGAGCAGTTCTTC
j_gene: TRBJ2-1
len: 15
abundance: medium-sized
v_gene: TRBV7-2
d_gene: -

CDR3aa: CASSLGSGHNNEQFF
CDR3nt: TGCGCCAGCAGCCTAGGAAGCGGACACAACAATGAGCAGTTCTTC
j_gene: TRBJ2-1
len: 15
abundance: large
v_gene: TRBV4-3
d_gene: -

CDR3aa: CASSQARGKSSYNEQFF
CDR3nt: TGTGCCAGCAGCCAGGCCCGCGGGAAGAGCTCCTACAATGAGCAGTTCTTC
j_gene: TRBJ2-1
len: 17
abundance: large
v_gene: TRBV27
d_gene: -